A single T cell receptor (beta chain) is shown here with its context. Its specificity is not known. This specimen comes from a study of T cell responses to AZD1222 COVID-19 vaccine. Study-level background: Second doses were pooled across both intervals (about 4 or about 12 weeks). Regarding the study as a whole: Among spike-specific TCRs, nearly half reportedly target unmutated variant regions. There were vaccine-associated CD4 TCRs across spike, dominant at 160-218 and 743-854.

The repertoire was sequenced with immunoSEQ multiplex PCR; TCRdb's copy has only in-frame clones and lacks some. The sample includes tens of thousands of clones, 80% to 90% of them seen just once. This TCR came from an adult in good health. The source was peripheral blood, collected on day 0 of AZD1222 vaccination.

The CDR3 sequence is CASRDDLAGPNYEQYF. The CDR3 nucleotides read TGCGCCAGCAGAGACGACCTAGCGGGACCGAACTACGAGCAGTACTTC. J is TRBJ2-7 and V is TRBV10-1; 9 bases are a match to TRBD2. The germline gives CDR1 WNHNN, CDR2 SYGVQD (reference sequence). V dropped 6 bases and J dropped 3; count of bases not matched to a gene: 12. This CDR3 has 16 amino acids.